This T cell receptor beta chain was documented in a study of T cells in Graves' hyperthyroidism and ophthalmopathy. Germline V gene lookup returns CDR1 SGHDN and CDR2 FVKESK. The CDR3 has 13 amino acids. Trimming removed 0 bases at V and 9 bases at J, with 6 bases between. Researchers took RNA transcripts and amplified the TCR beta CDR3 regions from them. The HTBI set primed first-round TCR CDR3 RT-PCR. MiXCR, run by TCRdb on the multiplex PCR reads, gives a single entry per CDR3 protein. The sample yields some 700,000 distinct CDR3 sequences, 17% seen once. Study-level findings and limits: From stable hyperthyroidism, ophthalmopathy was set apart by a 13 V-J model. Most clonotypes expanded in the thyroid (above 0.001) were also present in blood. Before onset, by a median of around six months, the model predicted ophthalmopathy.

This clonotype was picked up many times. Its specificity is not known. Sequencing was done on a sample of blood. The TCR comes from a man aged 45-60 years with Graves' hyperthyroidism. This chain connects TRBV14 to TRBJ1-6; D is unclear. CDR3 in amino acids: CASSQDPASPLHF. CDR3 sequence (DNA): TGTGCCAGCAGCCAAGATCCCGCTTCACCCCTCCACTTT.